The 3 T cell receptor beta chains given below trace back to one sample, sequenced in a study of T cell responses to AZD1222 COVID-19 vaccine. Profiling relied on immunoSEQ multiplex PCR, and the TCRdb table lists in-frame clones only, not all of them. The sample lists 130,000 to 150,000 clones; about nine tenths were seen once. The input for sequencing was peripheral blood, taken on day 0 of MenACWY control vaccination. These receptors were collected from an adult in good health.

CDR3 protein: CASSLQAVNTGELFF. The DNA of the CDR3 is TGTGCCAGCAGCTTACAGGCGGTGAACACCGGGGAGCTGTTTTTT. The V and J genes are TRBV7-6 and TRBJ2-2, with unresolved D. The CDR3 contains 15 residues. Germline V gives CDR1 SGHVS, CDR2 FNYEAQ. The V and J ends lost 2 bases and 1 base respectively, with 8 bases between them.

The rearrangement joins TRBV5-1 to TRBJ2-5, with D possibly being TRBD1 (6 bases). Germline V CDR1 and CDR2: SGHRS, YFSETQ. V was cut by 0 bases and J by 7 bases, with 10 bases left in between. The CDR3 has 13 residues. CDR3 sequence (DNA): TGCGCCAGCAGCTTGGAGCAGGGGAGGACCCAGTACTTC. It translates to CASSLEQGRTQYF.

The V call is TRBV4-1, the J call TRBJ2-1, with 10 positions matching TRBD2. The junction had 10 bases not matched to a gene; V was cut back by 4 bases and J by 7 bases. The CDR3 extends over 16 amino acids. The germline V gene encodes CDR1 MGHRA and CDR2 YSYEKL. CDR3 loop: CASSLPQRGGSNEQFF. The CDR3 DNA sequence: TGCGCCAGCAGCCTCCCACAGCGGGGGGGCTCAAATGAGCAGTTCTTC.